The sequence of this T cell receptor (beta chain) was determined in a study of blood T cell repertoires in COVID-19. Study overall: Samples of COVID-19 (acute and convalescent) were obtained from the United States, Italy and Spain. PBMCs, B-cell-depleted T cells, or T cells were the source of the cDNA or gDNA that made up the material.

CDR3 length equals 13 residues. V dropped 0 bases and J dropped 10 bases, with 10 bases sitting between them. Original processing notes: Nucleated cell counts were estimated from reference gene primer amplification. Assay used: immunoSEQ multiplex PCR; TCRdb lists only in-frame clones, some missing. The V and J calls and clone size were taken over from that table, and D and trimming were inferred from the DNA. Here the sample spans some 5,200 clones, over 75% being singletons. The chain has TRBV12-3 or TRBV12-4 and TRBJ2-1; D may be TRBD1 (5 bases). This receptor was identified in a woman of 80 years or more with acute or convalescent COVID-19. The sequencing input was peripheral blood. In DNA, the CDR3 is TGTGCCAGCAGTTTAGCGGGGCTTAGCGAGCAGTTCTTC. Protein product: CASSLAGLSEQFF.